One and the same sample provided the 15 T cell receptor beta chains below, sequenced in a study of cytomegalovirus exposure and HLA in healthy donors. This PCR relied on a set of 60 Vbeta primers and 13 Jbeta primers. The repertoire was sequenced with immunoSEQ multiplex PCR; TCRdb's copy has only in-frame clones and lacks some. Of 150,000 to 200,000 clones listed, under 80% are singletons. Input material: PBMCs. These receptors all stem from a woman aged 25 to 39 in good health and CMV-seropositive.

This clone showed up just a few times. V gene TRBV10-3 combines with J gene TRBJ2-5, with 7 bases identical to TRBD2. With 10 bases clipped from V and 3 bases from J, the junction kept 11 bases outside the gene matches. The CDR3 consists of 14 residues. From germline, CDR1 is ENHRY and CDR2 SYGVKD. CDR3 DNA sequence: TGTGCCACCTCGGGGAGGCTAGCGGAAGAGACCCAGTACTTC. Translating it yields CATSGRLAEETQYF.

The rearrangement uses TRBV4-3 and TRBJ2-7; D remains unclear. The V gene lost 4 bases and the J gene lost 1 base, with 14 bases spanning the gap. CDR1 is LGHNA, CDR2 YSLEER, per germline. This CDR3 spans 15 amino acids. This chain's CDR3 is CASSRETTGSYEQYF. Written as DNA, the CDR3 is TGCGCCAGCAGCCGTGAAACGACGGGTTCCTACGAGCAGTACTTC.

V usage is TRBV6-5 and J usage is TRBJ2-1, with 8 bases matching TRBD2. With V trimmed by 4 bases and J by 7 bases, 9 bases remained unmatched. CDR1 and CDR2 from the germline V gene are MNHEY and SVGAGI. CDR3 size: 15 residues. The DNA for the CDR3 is TGTGCCAGCAGTTCCCCTGGACTAGCTACGAATGAGCAGTTCTTC. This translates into CASSSPGLATNEQFF.

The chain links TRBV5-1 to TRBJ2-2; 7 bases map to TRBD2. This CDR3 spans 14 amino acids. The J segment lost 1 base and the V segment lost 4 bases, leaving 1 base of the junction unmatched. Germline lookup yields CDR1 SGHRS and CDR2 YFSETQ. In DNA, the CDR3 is TGCGCCAGCAGCGGCGGGGGGAACACCGGGGAGCTGTTTTTT. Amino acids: CASSGGGNTGELFF.

This CDR3 is CASTPGDRVNEKLFF. CDR3 DNA: TGTGCCAGCACCCCTGGGGACAGGGTAAATGAAAAACTGTTTTTT. This chain links TRBV28 with TRBJ1-4; 9 bases are a match to TRBD1. The CDR3 is made up of 15 amino acids. The germline CDR1 and CDR2 sequences are MDHEN and SYDVKM. J gave up 5 bases and V 7 bases, and 8 bases lay outside the gene matches.

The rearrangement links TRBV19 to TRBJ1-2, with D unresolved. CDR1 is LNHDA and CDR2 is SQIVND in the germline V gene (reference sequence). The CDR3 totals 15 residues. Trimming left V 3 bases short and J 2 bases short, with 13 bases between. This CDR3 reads CASSMGSAGNYGYTF. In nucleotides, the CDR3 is TGTGCCAGTAGTATGGGCTCGGCGGGAAACTATGGCTACACCTTC.

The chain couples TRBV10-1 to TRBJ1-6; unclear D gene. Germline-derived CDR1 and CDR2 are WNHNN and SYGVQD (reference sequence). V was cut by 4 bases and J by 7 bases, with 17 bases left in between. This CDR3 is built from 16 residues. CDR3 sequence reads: CASSAVEERENSPLHF. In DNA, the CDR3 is TGCGCCAGCAGTGCGGTCGAGGAGAGGGAGAATTCACCCCTCCACTTT.

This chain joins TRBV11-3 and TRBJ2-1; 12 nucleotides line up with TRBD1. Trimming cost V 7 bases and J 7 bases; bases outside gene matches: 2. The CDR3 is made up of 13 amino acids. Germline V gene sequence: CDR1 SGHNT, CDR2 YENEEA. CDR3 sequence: CASKGQGANEQFF. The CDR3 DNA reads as TGTGCCAGCAAGGGACAGGGGGCTAATGAGCAGTTCTTC.

In DNA, the CDR3 is TGTGCCAGCAGCGTAGACGGGACAGAGCTCTCACCCCTCCACTTT. Translation gives CASSVDGTELSPLHF. The rearrangement links TRBV9 to TRBJ1-6, with 7 bases that match TRBD1. J lost 10 bases, V lost 0 bases, and 7 bases had no gene match. The CDR3 runs to 15 residues. Looked up from germline, CDR1 is SGDLS and CDR2 is YYNGEE.

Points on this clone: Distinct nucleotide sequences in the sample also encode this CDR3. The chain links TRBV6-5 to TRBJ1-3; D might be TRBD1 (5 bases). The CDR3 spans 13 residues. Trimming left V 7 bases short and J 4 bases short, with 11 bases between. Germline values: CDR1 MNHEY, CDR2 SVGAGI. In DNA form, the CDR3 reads TGTGCCAGCATATCAGGGCGAGGAAACACCATATATTTT. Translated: CASISGRGNTIYF.

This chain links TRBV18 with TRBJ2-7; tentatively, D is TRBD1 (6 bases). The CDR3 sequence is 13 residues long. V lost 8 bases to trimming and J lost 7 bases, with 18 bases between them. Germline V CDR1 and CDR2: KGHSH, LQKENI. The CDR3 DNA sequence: TGTGCCAGCGCGCCGCAGGGGTCTCAGGAGCAGTACTTC. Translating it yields CASAPQGSQEQYF.

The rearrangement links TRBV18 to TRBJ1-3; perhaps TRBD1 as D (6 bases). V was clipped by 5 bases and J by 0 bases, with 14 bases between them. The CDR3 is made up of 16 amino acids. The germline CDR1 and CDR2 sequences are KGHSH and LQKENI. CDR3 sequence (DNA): TGTGCCAGCTCATCAGACAGGACGATCTCTGGAAACACCATATATTTT. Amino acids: CASSSDRTISGNTIYF. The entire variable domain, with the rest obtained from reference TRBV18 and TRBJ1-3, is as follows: NAGVMQNPRHLVRRRGQEARLRCSPMKGHSHVYWYRQLPEEGLKFMVYLQKENIIDESGMPKERFSAEFPKEGPSILRIQQVVRGDSAAYFCASSSDRTISGNTIYFGEGSWLTVV.

CDR3 residues: CASSLRQGAHEQYF. The CDR3 region has the DNA TGTGCCAGCAGTTTGCGGCAGGGGGCACACGAGCAGTACTTC. This chain uses TRBV28 with TRBJ2-7; 8 bases align to TRBD1. V lost 3 bases to trimming and J lost 5 bases; unmatched junction nucleotides: 6. CDR3 length: 14 residues. Germline V CDR1 and CDR2: MDHEN, SYDVKM.

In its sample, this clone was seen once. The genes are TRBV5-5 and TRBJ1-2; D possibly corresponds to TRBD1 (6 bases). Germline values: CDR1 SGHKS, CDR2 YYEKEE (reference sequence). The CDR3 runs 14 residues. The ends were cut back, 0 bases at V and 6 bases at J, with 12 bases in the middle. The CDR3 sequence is CASSLEAGDHGYTF. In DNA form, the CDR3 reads TGTGCCAGCAGCTTGGAGGCAGGGGACCATGGCTACACCTTC.

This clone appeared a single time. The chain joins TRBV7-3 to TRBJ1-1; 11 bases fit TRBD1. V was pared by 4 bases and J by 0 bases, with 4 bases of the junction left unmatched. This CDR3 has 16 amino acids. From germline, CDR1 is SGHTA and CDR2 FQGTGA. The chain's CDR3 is CASSSGQGALNTEAFF. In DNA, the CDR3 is TGTGCCAGCAGCTCAGGACAGGGGGCCTTGAACACTGAAGCTTTCTTT.